The 27 T cell receptor beta chains below all came from one sample that was sequenced in a study of cytomegalovirus exposure and HLA in healthy donors. The data were produced by immunoSEQ multiplex PCR, yet TCRdb's version contains in-frame clones alone and is incomplete. Of 90,000 to 150,000 clones detected, around 89% appear once; the ten largest clones hold around 6%. Input material: PBMCs. These receptors came from a woman between 18 and 29 years old in good health and CMV-seropositive.

V and J are TRBV5-1 and TRBJ2-7, with D possibly matching TRBD2 (5 bases). The CDR3 is 14 amino acids. Germline V gives CDR1 SGHRS, CDR2 YFSETQ. V gave up 2 bases and J gave up 3 bases, with 12 bases separating them. The CDR3 reads CASSFRTGNYEQYF. In DNA, the CDR3 is TGCGCCAGCAGCTTTAGGACGGGAAACTACGAGCAGTACTTC.

The chain links TRBV5-4 to TRBJ2-1; 7 bases fit TRBD1. This CDR3 has 12 residues. Germline V gives CDR1 SGHNT, CDR2 YYREEE (reference sequence). V trimming: 6 bases; J trimming: 12 bases; junction bases outside the gene matches: 9. The CDR3 DNA reads TGTGCCAGCAACTACAACAGGGGTAGGCAGTTCTTC. This translates into CASNYNRGRQFF.

This rearrangement joins TRBV27 to TRBJ1-5, with 7 bases aligning to TRBD1. The CDR3 sequence is 15 residues long. V was pared by 5 bases and J by 9 bases, with 13 bases of the junction left unmatched. Germline V lookup: CDR1 MNHEY, CDR2 SMNVEV (reference sequence). This chain's CDR3 is CASSPFTGAGRPQHF. The CDR3 DNA is TGTGCCAGCAGTCCCTTCACAGGGGCGGGCCGGCCCCAGCATTTT.

Turning to this clone: The junction and the germline gene differ at one end; a read error may be behind it. The CDR3 here is CASSLEISGGYGNTIYF. The CDR3 nucleotides are TGTGCCAGCAGCCTAGAGATTTCTGGAGGGTACGGAAACACCATATATTTT. The V call is TRBV11-2, the J call TRBJ1-3; D is unclear. The CDR3 contains 17 residues. CDR1 and CDR2 from the germline V gene are SGHAT and FQNNGV. The variable domain in full, completed from reference TRBV11-2 and TRBJ1-3, reads EAGVAQSPRYKIIEKRQSVAFWCNPISGHATLYWYQQILGQGPKLLIQFQNNGVVDDSQLPKDRFSAERLKGVDSTLKIQPAKLEDSAVYLCASSLEISGGYGNTIYFGEGSWLTVV.

This chain links TRBV4-3 with TRBJ2-3; D possibly corresponds to TRBD2 (5 bases). Trimming removed 0 bases at V and 5 bases at J, with 15 bases between. Germline CDR1 is LGHNA and CDR2 is YSLEER. The length of the CDR3 is 16 residues. The CDR3 region has the DNA TGCGCCAGCAGCCAAGATATGGTGCTAGCTGGAGATACGCAGTATTTT. This encodes CASSQDMVLAGDTQYF.

The chain has TRBV9 and TRBJ2-5, with a tentative D call TRBD1 (5 bases). Per the germline V gene, CDR1 is SGDLS and CDR2 is YYNGEE. The V and J ends lost 4 bases and 1 base respectively, with 14 bases between them. The CDR3 length is 15 residues. The CDR3 region is CASSFGPGPQETQYF. The DNA for the CDR3 is TGTGCCAGCAGCTTTGGACCAGGGCCCCAAGAGACCCAGTACTTC.

As regards this clone: The junction does not match germline at one end; this may be a read error. The chain links TRBV29-1 to TRBJ2-1, with 7 bases matching TRBD1. The V gene's germline CDR1 is SQVTM and CDR2 ANQGSEA. This CDR3 spans 11 amino acids. The CDR3 DNA reads as TGCAGCCTTGACAGGGTGAATGAGCAGTTCTTC. Its translation is CSLDRVNEQFF.

CDR3 loop: CASSLRTDTQYF. The DNA of the CDR3 is TGTGCCAGCAGCCTCAGGACAGATACGCAGTATTTT. V is TRBV6-1 and J is TRBJ2-3; D unclear. The V gene's germline CDR1 is MNHNS and CDR2 SASEGT. Between the trimmed V and J ends, which lost 6 bases and 3 bases, there was a span of 7 bases. There are 12 residues in the CDR3.

This chain links TRBV19 with TRBJ1-5; the D is unclear. CDR3 length equals 15 residues. V lost 2 bases and J 0 bases, leaving 8 bases between the germline ends. Looked up from germline, CDR1 is LNHDA and CDR2 is SQIVND (reference sequence). CDR3 loop: CASSIPLLSNQPQHF. The CDR3 coding sequence is TGTGCCAGTAGTATACCCCTACTTAGCAATCAGCCCCAGCATTTT.

This chain connects TRBV29-1 to TRBJ2-5; D gene uncertain. Germline V lookup: CDR1 SQVTM, CDR2 ANQGSEA. The V gene lost 4 bases and the J gene lost 1 base, with 7 bases spanning the gap. The CDR3 is 12 residues long. The CDR3 loop reads CSVVRSQETQYF. The CDR3 DNA is TGCAGCGTTGTGAGGAGCCAAGAGACCCAGTACTTC. Full variable domain (rest looked up from reference TRBV29-1 and TRBJ2-5): SAVISQKPSRDICQRGTSLTIQCQVDSQVTMMFWYRQQPGQSLTLIATANQGSEATYESGFVIDKFPISRPNLTFSTLTVSNMSPEDSSIYLCSVVRSQETQYFGPGTRLLVL.

The V call is TRBV9, the J call TRBJ2-3; possibly TRBD2 for D (5 bases). The CDR3 sequence is 14 residues long. Germline-derived CDR1 and CDR2 are SGDLS and YYNGEE. V was shortened by 4 bases and J by 1 base, with 10 bases between the two germline ends. The DNA for the CDR3 is TGTGCCAGCAGCCCGGGGTGGGGCACAGATACGCAGTATTTT. The encoded protein is CASSPGWGTDTQYF.

The chain has TRBV9 and TRBJ1-2, with a weak D call TRBD1 (5 bases). CDR3 length: 14 amino acids. CDR1 SGDLS and CDR2 YYNGEE come from the germline V gene. Trimming took off 0 bases at V and 2 bases at J, with 8 bases between the two ends. Here the CDR3 reads CASSVEGNNYGYTF. The CDR3 nucleotides read TGTGCCAGCAGCGTAGAGGGGAACAACTATGGCTACACCTTC.

The rearrangement uses TRBV5-1 and TRBJ2-5, with D possibly matching TRBD2 (6 bases). The germline CDR1 and CDR2 sequences are SGHRS and YFSETQ. The CDR3 runs to 14 residues. V lost 4 bases and J lost 1, with 11 bases in between. The DNA of the CDR3 is TGCGCCAGCAGCCCGGGACTTCCCCAAGAGACCCAGTACTTC. Amino acid sequence: CASSPGLPQETQYF.

This sequence joins TRBV13 and TRBJ1-2; weak D call: TRBD1 (6 bases). The ends were cut back, 5 bases at V and 4 bases at J, with 17 bases in the middle. CDR3 length: 15 residues. Germline CDR1 PRHDT, CDR2 FYEKMQ (reference sequence). The CDR3 loop is CASSVKGEYSYGYTF. The CDR3 region has the DNA TGTGCCAGCAGCGTGAAGGGGGAATATAGCTATGGCTACACCTTC.

V usage is TRBV14 and J usage is TRBJ2-2, with TRBD2 matching 12 bases. Germline values: CDR1 SGHDN, CDR2 FVKESK. V trimming: 4 bases; J trimming: 2 bases; junction bases outside the gene matches: 8. This CDR3 is built from 18 residues. Here the CDR3 reads CASSPPGLAGGNTGELFF. CDR3 DNA: TGTGCCAGCAGCCCTCCGGGACTAGCGGGCGGAAACACCGGGGAGCTGTTTTTT.

V is TRBV5-1 and J is TRBJ1-2; D unresolved. The CDR3 covers 16 residues. The germline V gene encodes CDR1 SGHRS and CDR2 YFSETQ. Trimming removed 1 base at V and 2 bases at J, with 15 bases between. The CDR3 region has the DNA TGCGCCAGCAGCTTGACCGGGTACCCATCAAACTATGGCTACACCTTC. It codes for CASSLTGYPSNYGYTF.

The V and J genes are TRBV27 and TRBJ1-2; D may be TRBD1 (5 bases). V was trimmed by 6 bases and J by 2 bases, leaving 10 bases between them. The CDR3 has 13 residues. The germline gives CDR1 MNHEY, CDR2 SMNVEV (reference sequence). CDR3 bases: TGTGCCAGCAGAGGGAGGGACAACTATGGCTACACCTTC. This encodes CASRGRDNYGYTF.

V is TRBV28 and J is TRBJ2-7; 10 nucleotides align to TRBD1. Per the germline V gene, CDR1 is MDHEN and CDR2 is SYDVKM. V lost 3 bases, J lost 7 bases, and 15 bases stayed unmatched. This CDR3 is 17 amino acids long. CDR3 loop: CASSFPGDRGPRSEQYF. CDR3 in DNA: TGTGCCAGCAGTTTCCCCGGGGACAGGGGCCCTCGGTCGGAGCAGTACTTC.

V usage is TRBV4-3 and J usage is TRBJ2-3; 7 nucleotides agree with TRBD1. The CDR3 length is 16 residues. Germline V gene sequence: CDR1 LGHNA, CDR2 YSLEER. V trimming: 4 bases; J trimming: 1 base; junction bases outside the gene matches: 8. The CDR3 here is CASSRDSAKRTDTQYF. The CDR3 DNA sequence: TGCGCCAGCAGCCGGGACAGCGCCAAGCGCACAGATACGCAGTATTTT.

V usage is TRBV5-1 and J usage is TRBJ1-1, with a possible D match to TRBD1 (5 bases). This CDR3 comprises 13 residues. Germline assignment: CDR1 SGHRS and CDR2 YFSETQ. Trimming stripped 3 bases from V and 1 base from J, with 7 bases between. CDR3 region: CASSSTENTEAFF. CDR3 in DNA: TGCGCCAGCAGCTCGACAGAGAACACTGAAGCTTTCTTT.

This clone came up a few times. The chain combines TRBV9 with TRBJ1-2, with 7 nucleotides matching TRBD1. This CDR3 contains 17 residues. Trimming cost V 1 base and J 6 bases; bases outside gene matches: 15. CDR1 and CDR2 (germline): SGDLS, YYNGEE. The CDR3 DNA follows: TGTGCCAGCAGCGTACTCCCTTCAGCAGGGGGGCTTAATGGCTACACCTTC. This encodes CASSVLPSAGGLNGYTF.

The chain has TRBV6-6 and TRBJ1-2, with a weak D call TRBD1 (5 bases). The CDR3 contains 13 residues. CDR1 and CDR2 (germline): MNHNY, SVGAGI (reference sequence). Trimming took 6 bases from V and 2 from J, leaving 10 bases between them. CDR3 nucleotides: TGTGCCAGCAGGGGGGAGGGGAACTATGGCTACACCTTC. The encoded protein is CASRGEGNYGYTF.

CDR3 bases: TGCGCCAGCACCCGGGCCCCCGTAGGGGCCGTAGGAGCCACCGGGGAGCTGTTTTTT. Its protein is CASTRAPVGAVGATGELFF. This chain uses TRBV5-1 with TRBJ2-2; D might be TRBD1 (5 bases). The germline CDR1 and CDR2 sequences are SGHRS and YFSETQ. The CDR3 is 19 amino acids. The V end was cut by 6 bases, the J end by 4 bases, with 28 bases between.

V usage is TRBV28 and J usage is TRBJ2-5, with a possible D match to TRBD2 (6 bases). This CDR3 region has 16 residues. Germline CDR1 and CDR2: MDHEN and SYDVKM. V lost 1 base to trimming and J lost 1 base, with 13 bases between them. The CDR3 DNA reads as TGTGCCAGCAGTTTATCGCCCGGGGGAGGCCAAGAGACCCAGTACTTC. Its protein product is CASSLSPGGGQETQYF.

This clone was counted ten times or more. The chain links TRBV30 to TRBJ1-2; D is uncertain. The germline gives CDR1 GTSNPN, CDR2 SVGIG (reference sequence). The CDR3 loop spans 13 amino acids. Deletions cut 0 bases from V and 5 bases from J, with 10 bases between. In DNA, the CDR3 is TGTGCCTGGAGTGTACTTTACGGGTATGGCTACACCTTC. Its translation is CAWSVLYGYGYTF.

This chain uses TRBV4-3 with TRBJ2-1, with TRBD2 identical over 10 bases. Germline V gene lookup returns CDR1 LGHNA and CDR2 YSLEER. V shed 6 bases and J 4 bases; nucleotides not matched to a gene: 6. The CDR3 extends over 15 amino acids. The CDR3: CASSQLAGAYNEQFF. The CDR3 bases are TGCGCCAGCAGTCAGCTAGCGGGAGCTTACAATGAGCAGTTCTTC.

The V and J genes are TRBV5-4 and TRBJ2-3; TRBD2 matches 7 bases. The CDR3 consists of 16 residues. Looked up from germline, CDR1 is SGHNT and CDR2 is YYREEE (reference sequence). V gave up 4 bases and J gave up 7 bases; unmatched junction bases: 15. In DNA form, the CDR3 reads TGTGCCAGCAGCCATACTAGCGAGAGAGGAAGGAATACGCAGTATTTT. Amino acid sequence: CASSHTSERGRNTQYF. Full variable domain (remainder filled in from reference TRBV5-4 and TRBJ2-3): ETGVTQSPTHLIKTRGQQVTLRCSSQSGHNTVSWYQQALGQGPQFIFQYYREEENGRGNFPPRFSGLQFPNYSSELNVNALELDDSALYLCASSHTSERGRNTQYFGPGTRLTVL.